A single sample is the source of the 5 T cell receptor beta chains below, sequenced in a study of T-cell memory formation after mild COVID-19. TCRdb re-analysed the 5' RACE reads in MiXCR, keeping a single row per CDR3 protein. The sample holds around 470,000 distinct CDR3 sequences, around 18% seen once. The sample taken for sequencing was PBMCs or a T cell subset sorted from them (not recorded which). All receptors come from an adult woman who had mild COVID-19 (a few samples of this study predate the infection). Cell type and time point are not known.

The sample holds a few counts of this clonotype. The V call is TRBV6-1, the J call TRBJ1-5, with D possibly being TRBD1 (6 bases). Germline V gene data show CDR1 as MNHNS and CDR2 as SASEGT. V lost 4 bases to trimming and J lost 5 bases, with 15 bases between them. This CDR3 contains 15 residues. The CDR3 is CASSATGIPDQPQHF. CDR3 DNA sequence: TGTGCCAGCAGTGCAACAGGGATTCCAGATCAGCCCCAGCATTTT.

The chain uses TRBV12-3 or TRBV12-4 and TRBJ1-1, with D maybe TRBD1 (5 bases). CDR3 length: 14 amino acids. Trimming removed 8 bases from V and 8 bases from J, with 21 bases in between. The CDR3 DNA reads TGTGCCAGCCATAGGCAGGGAGTACCGGCAGAAGCTTTCTTT. Encoded protein: CASHRQGVPAEAFF.

This clonotype was observed at least ten times. The CDR3 bases are TGTGCCAGCAGCCTGAGGCGGGATGAGCAGTTCTTC. Translating it yields CASSLRRDEQFF. The chain is built from TRBV7-9 and TRBJ2-1; a possible D gene is TRBD2 (5 bases). The CDR3 covers 12 residues. Germline V CDR1 and CDR2: SEHNR, FQNEAQ (reference sequence). The ends were cut back, 5 bases at V and 8 bases at J, with 10 bases in the middle.

Of note for this clonotype: Without the conserved terminal phenylalanine or tryptophan, this CDR3 likely stems from a read error. The rearrangement joins TRBV5-1 to TRBJ2-7; TRBD1 matches at 8 bases. V lost 0 bases and J lost 4; bases outside the gene matches: 0. The CDR3 spans 13 residues. The V gene's germline CDR1 is SGHRS and CDR2 YFSETQ. CDR3 loop: CASSLGTGYEQYI. Written as DNA, the CDR3 is TGCGCCAGCAGCTTGGGGACAGGGTACGAGCAGTACATC.

This clonotype was recorded a few times. J is TRBJ2-3 and V is TRBV2, with D uncertain. V lost 1 base to trimming and J lost 0 bases, with 5 bases between them. The germline V gene has CDR1 SNHLY and CDR2 FYNNEI. The CDR3 loop spans 14 amino acids. CDR3 in amino acids: CASSEGLSTDTQYF. DNA for the CDR3: TGTGCCAGCAGTGAAGGGCTTAGCACAGATACGCAGTATTTT.